The 6 T cell receptor beta chains reported below all come from one sample, sequenced in a study of cytomegalovirus exposure and HLA in healthy donors. PCR used 60 Vbeta primers and 13 Jbeta primers. Sequencing used immunoSEQ multiplex PCR; TCRdb keeps in-frame clones, though not all of them. This sample has tens of thousands of clones, with almost 75% found just once. The sequenced material came from PBMCs. The receptors originated from a man aged 50-60 years in good health and CMV-seronegative.

V and J are TRBV15 and TRBJ2-5; a possible D gene is TRBD1 (6 bases). The CDR3 contains 14 residues. V dropped 0 bases and J dropped 4 bases, with 9 bases sitting between them. Germline CDR1 LNHNV, CDR2 YYDKDF (reference sequence). CDR3 loop: CATSRDLQGETQYF. The CDR3 bases are TGTGCCACCAGCAGAGATCTACAGGGAGAGACCCAGTACTTC.

This clone has only one observation. The chain employs TRBV10-3 and TRBJ1-1; TRBD1 agrees at 9 bases. The CDR3 spans 13 residues. J was trimmed by 6 bases and V by 11 bases; bases with no gene match: 10. Germline values: CDR1 ENHRY, CDR2 SYGVKD. CDR3 in DNA: TGTGCCCTATCCAGGGACAGGGTGGCTGAAGCTTTCTTT. Amino acid sequence: CALSRDRVAEAFF.

V gene TRBV5-5 combines with J gene TRBJ2-2; D is perhaps TRBD2 (5 bases). CDR1 is SGHKS and CDR2 is YYEKEE in the germline V gene (reference sequence). The CDR3 is 17 amino acids. With 0 bases removed from V and 4 bases from J, the gap between germline ends came to 16 bases. CDR3 protein: CASSLGTLNRGTGELFF. In DNA, the CDR3 is TGTGCCAGCAGCTTGGGTACACTCAATCGGGGCACCGGGGAGCTGTTTTTT.

This clone was observed a handful of times. CDR3 protein: CAISDTPRGYPVSGANVLTF. The CDR3 DNA sequence: TGTGCCATCAGTGACACCCCACGAGGTTATCCCGTCTCTGGGGCCAACGTCCTGACTTTC. The V gene is TRBV10-3, the J gene TRBJ2-6; no reliable D call. V was shortened by 3 bases and J by 0 bases, with 21 bases between the two germline ends. CDR3 length equals 20 residues. Germline V gives CDR1 ENHRY, CDR2 SYGVKD.

V usage is TRBV5-6 and J usage is TRBJ1-2; 10 nucleotides match TRBD1. This CDR3 region has 15 residues. Trimming at V came to 4 bases and at J to 2 bases, leaving 5 bases not matched to a gene. Germline V gene lookup returns CDR1 SGHDT and CDR2 YYEEEE. CDR3 region: CASSPGTGENYGYTF. The CDR3 bases are TGTGCCAGCAGCCCCGGGACAGGGGAGAACTATGGCTACACCTTC.

In this sample, this clone turned up once. V gene TRBV9 combines with J gene TRBJ1-2; D remains ambiguous. Germline CDR1 SGDLS, CDR2 YYNGEE. This CDR3 contains 15 residues. V dropped 0 bases and J dropped 5 bases, with 14 bases sitting between them. The CDR3 nucleotides read TGTGCCAGCAGCGTAGGGGCAGAGGGTCAATATGGCTACACCTTC. Translation: CASSVGAEGQYGYTF.